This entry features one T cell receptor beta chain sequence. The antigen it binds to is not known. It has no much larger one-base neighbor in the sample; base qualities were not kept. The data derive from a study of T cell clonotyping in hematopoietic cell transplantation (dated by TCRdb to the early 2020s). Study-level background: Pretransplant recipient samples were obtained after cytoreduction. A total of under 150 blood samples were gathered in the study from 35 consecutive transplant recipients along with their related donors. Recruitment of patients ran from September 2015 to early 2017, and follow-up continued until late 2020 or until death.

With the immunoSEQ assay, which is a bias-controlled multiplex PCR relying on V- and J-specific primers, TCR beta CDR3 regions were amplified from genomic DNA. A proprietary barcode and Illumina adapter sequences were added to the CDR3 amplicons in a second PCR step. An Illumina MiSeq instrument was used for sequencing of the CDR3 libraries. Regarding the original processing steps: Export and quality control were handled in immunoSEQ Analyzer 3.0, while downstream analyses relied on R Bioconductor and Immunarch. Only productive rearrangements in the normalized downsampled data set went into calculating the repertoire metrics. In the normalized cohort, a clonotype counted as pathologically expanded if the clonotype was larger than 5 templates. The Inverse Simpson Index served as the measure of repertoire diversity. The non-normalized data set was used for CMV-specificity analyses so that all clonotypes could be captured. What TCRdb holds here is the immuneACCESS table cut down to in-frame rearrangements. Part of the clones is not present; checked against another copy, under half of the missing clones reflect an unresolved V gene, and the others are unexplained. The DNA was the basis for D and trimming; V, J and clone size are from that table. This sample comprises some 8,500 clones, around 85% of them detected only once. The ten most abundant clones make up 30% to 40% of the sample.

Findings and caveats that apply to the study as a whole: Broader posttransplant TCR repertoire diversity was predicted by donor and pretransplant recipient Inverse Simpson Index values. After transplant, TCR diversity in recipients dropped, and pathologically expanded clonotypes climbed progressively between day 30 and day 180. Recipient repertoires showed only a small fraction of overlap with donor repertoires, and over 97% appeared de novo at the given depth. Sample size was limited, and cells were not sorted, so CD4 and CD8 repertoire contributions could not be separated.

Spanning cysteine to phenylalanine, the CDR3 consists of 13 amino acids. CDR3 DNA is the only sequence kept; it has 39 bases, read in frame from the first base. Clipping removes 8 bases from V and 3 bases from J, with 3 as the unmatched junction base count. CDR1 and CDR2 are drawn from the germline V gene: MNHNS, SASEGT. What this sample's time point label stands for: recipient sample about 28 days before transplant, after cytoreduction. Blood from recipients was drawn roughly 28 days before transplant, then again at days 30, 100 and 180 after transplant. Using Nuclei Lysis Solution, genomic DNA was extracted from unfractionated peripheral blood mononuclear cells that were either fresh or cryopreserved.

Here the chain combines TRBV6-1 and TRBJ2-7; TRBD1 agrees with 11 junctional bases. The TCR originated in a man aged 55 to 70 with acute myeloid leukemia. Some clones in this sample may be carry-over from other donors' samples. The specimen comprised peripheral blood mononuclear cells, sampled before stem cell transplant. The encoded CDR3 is CASWGQGVYEQYF. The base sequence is TGTGCCAGCTGGGGACAGGGGGTCTACGAGCAGTACTTC.